This TCR beta chain was profiled in a study of cytomegalovirus exposure and HLA in healthy donors (dated by TCRdb to 2015 to 2018). Background for the entire study: According to an earlier analysis of 550 to 750 of the donors, 200 million or so T cells yielded roughly 110 million unique TCR beta sequences and approximately 280 Gb of sequence data. An early release covering more than 500 HLA-typed donors comprised 250 to 350 gigabases of sequencing data and about 90 million unique TCR sequences. The genetic ancestry cluster associated with self-reported Caucasian donors included 80% to 90% of the 398 genotyped donors. The study was designed to test whether signatures of past pathogen exposure could be identified by cataloging public T cell receptors. The study profiled the T cell repertoires of approximately 700 subjects by immunosequencing and related them to cytomegalovirus serostatus. A separate validation cohort of roughly 120 different subjects was used in addition to the roughly 670-subject first cohort. To predict cytomegalovirus infection status, the study combined high-throughput TCR immunosequencing, statistical association of individual TCRs with disease status, and machine learning. In a later analysis, previously published TCR beta repertoires from 666 donors were re-analyzed and high-resolution HLA genotyping was added so that TCR occurrence patterns could be studied. Rather than using new phenotypic data, the later analysis identified candidate immune exposures from TCR beta sequences and from how often those sequences occurred across donors. In an earlier analysis of roughly 580 of the donors, high-throughput TCR beta sequencing was used to judge whether each TCR beta V gene segment behaved as functional or pseudogenic. Donor age, sex, ethnicity and CMV serostatus were compiled together with the repertoire data. In a later genetic analysis, genome-wide SNP genotypes for about 60% of the 666 donors were used, and that subset was treated as a discovery cohort. Every discovery cohort repertoire had been produced on one sequencing platform. HLA typing covered class I and class II loci at four-digit resolution. Typing coverage differed by locus: A, B, C, DRB1 and DQB1 were typed in roughly 620-630 donors, DQA1 in approximately 520, DPA1 in 600 to 610, and DPB1 in 400 to 490. Several DR-DQ haplotypes were treated as single units for association and clustering because of strong linkage in the cohort. Among some 400 genotyped donors of the cohort, an average of around 220,000 unique TCR beta nucleotide sequences was sequenced per donor, of which 15% to 20% were non-productive. Results the study describes overall, beyond this receptor: A further reported finding was that TCR beta sequences accurately predicted the HLA-A and HLA-B alleles for most subjects in the first cohort. Presence/absence analyses assumed roughly uniform sequencing depth across donors, an assumption that may not hold. Specific HLA alleles were associated with 16,951 TCR beta sequences at a false discovery rate of 0.05 in a later analysis. An association between a missense DCLRE1C variant and V-gene and J-gene trimming of TCR beta chains was found in a later genetic analysis and replicated in an independent cohort. Most TCR sequences were observed very rarely across donors, whereas some public TCRs were present in many individuals. CMV serostatus was the only immune exposure information available for the cohort. Because counts were too low, about 18 rarely observed V segments, including chromosome 9 orphons, were left out of the earlier analysis of a few hundred of the donors. The study listed 164 TCR beta chains as associated with cytomegalovirus. Linkage disequilibrium might explain the correlated functional status among segregating V segments, but an unknown experimental factor could not be excluded. A later genetic analysis reported fewer N-insertions in productive TCRs among donors in an Asian-associated ancestry cluster than the roughly 640-donor mean. Only TCR beta chains were sequenced in this cohort, and the absence of alpha or paired-chain data limited detectable features. Some IMGT-functional V segments, including TRBV6-2 and TRBV6-3, could not be distinguished by the 87-base-pair reads and were therefore excluded. A few of the identified cytomegalovirus-associated TCR beta chains were confirmed in vitro to be specific for cytomegalovirus antigens. Because HLA typing was missing for some donors at each locus, association tests included only the typed subset. In an earlier analysis of approximately 600 of the donors, most TCR beta V segments were observed in productive rearrangements about 90% or about 30% of the time, broadly matching IMGT annotations. When HLA alleles, especially DR and DQ, strongly co-occurred, TCR associations were difficult to assign to individual alleles. In a later analysis, HLA-associated TCR beta chains were found to be more clonally expanded and to have lower generation probabilities than equally common non-associated chains. According to a later analysis, parvovirus B19, influenza, CMV and Epstein-Barr virus appeared linked to several top co-occurrence clusters. Cytomegalovirus status was reported to be diagnosed by the classifier with high specificity and sensitivity in both the original and validation cohorts. A cluster of highly shared sequence variants was judged likely to be a technical artifact of the sequencing pipeline. A later analysis found that most CMV-associated TCR beta chains appeared HLA-restricted, with HLA associations seemingly driven largely by CMV exposure. The authors suggested that the approach could potentially be extended to other disease states and immunological phenotypes. In a later analysis, TCR association rates were found to vary across HLA loci, with the most associated TCRs seen for DRB1 alleles and the fewest for HLA-C alleles.

CDR1 and CDR2 are drawn from the germline V gene: SNHLY, FYNNEI. V loses 3 bases at its end and J loses 3 bases; junction bases beyond the gene matches: 1. Inclusive of the bounding cysteine and phenylalanine, the CDR3 is 14 residues long. Only the CDR3 DNA is retained, 42 bases long and in frame from the first base. The cohort comprised fewer than 750 healthy bone marrow donors. All cohort members were sampled while nominally healthy, although unrecorded immune exposures were likely present. The donor was CMV seropositive and belonged to the group of 250 to 300 seropositive cohort members. Each donor provided a peripheral blood sample, and peripheral blood mononuclear cells were used for TCR beta sequencing. Genomic DNA was extracted from the blood cell samples with the Qiagen DNeasy Blood Extraction Kit. Receptors were amplified or captured by the immunoSEQ multiplex PCR assay. A mixture of 60 forward primers for TCR Vbeta segments and 13 reverse primers for TCR Jbeta segments was used in the multiplex PCR. Amplification of the CDR3 region of rearranged TCR beta genes was performed with a multiplex PCR assay on genomic DNA. Amplified TCR beta libraries were sequenced as 87-base-pair reads on the Illumina HiSeq System. As for how the authors treated the data: A later analysis tallied 80 million to 95 million unique TCR beta chains across the 666 repertoires, and about 12 million of those chains were shared by two or more donors. To remove PCR and sequencing errors, raw reads were error-corrected and collapsed into unique sequences using a nearest-neighbor algorithm that merged closely related sequences. V, D and J gene segments were assigned by aligning CDR3 sequences to IMGT reference sequences. For a sequence to be retained, a match of at least six nucleotides to both a V gene segment and a J gene segment was required. A rearrangement counted as productive if the CDR3 had no stop codons and remained in frame with V and J, and every other rearrangement counted as non-productive. CDR3 was defined by IMGT convention, running from the second conserved V-encoded cysteine to the conserved J-encoded phenylalanine. The earlier analysis of some 580 of the donors excluded any sequence lacking an unambiguous match to a single V gene segment. In an earlier analysis of around 600 of the donors, V segments were called functional above 56.7% productive rearrangements and were called segregating when the between-donor standard deviation exceeded 5%. A statistical classification framework was developed to diagnose cytomegalovirus status using the catalog of TCR beta chain sequences. A later analysis assigned V and J genes by comparing TCR nucleotide sequences with IMGT/GENE-DB human TR gene sequences. In a later analysis, CDR3 sequences and most-parsimonious VDJ recombination scenarios were assigned using the TCRdist pipeline. In a later analysis, each TCR beta chain was defined by its CDR3 amino acid sequence together with its V-gene family, and reads without a unique V-gene family were excluded. To address suspected cross-contamination and a sequencing artifact, a later analysis removed around 600 highly shared, low-generation-probability nucleotide sequences. For each public chain, a later analysis derived a clonal expansion index from normalized ranks of inferred template counts within each repertoire. In a later analysis, generation probabilities were computed with a VDJ recombination model fitted to out-of-frame rearrangements, and the resulting probabilities were checked against IGoR. Hypergeometric tests were used in a later analysis to score TCR-TCR, TCR-HLA and TCR-CMV co-occurrence, with a repertoire-size bias correction applied to the TCR pairs. A later analysis estimated false discovery rates by permuting HLA or CMV assignments 20 times. In a later analysis, co-occurring TCRs were grouped using DBSCAN, with TCRdist sequence similarity added in when clustering inside HLA-allele-positive subsets. For co-occurrence clustering, repertoires with fewer than 30,000 or more than 120,000 public chains were excluded, along with four or five repertoires with anomalous nucleotide sharing. In its TCRdb copy, this immuneACCESS table keeps in-frame sequences only and misses some clones. Where compared with another copy, unresolved V genes explain less than half of these, and the others have no known cause. That table supplies the V and J calls and clone size; D and trimming were determined from the DNA. In this sample the table shows about 160,000 clones, 65% to 85% of which occur a single time. Roughly 4.5% of the sample is in the top ten clones.

Of note for this clone: It has no known antigen specificity. No base-level quality is on record; no much larger clone is a single base apart.

The clonotype comes from a woman aged 50 to 60 in good health and CMV-seropositive. This receptor chain uses TRBV2 and TRBJ2-7; 11 central nucleotides agree with TRBD2. The source material was PBMCs. The DNA reads as follows: TGTGCCAGCAGTGAGGGACTAGCGGTCTACGAGCAGTACTTC. Translated, this is CASSEGLAVYEQYF.